This TCR beta chain was found in a study of T cell responses to AZD1222 COVID-19 vaccine. Study information: Recipients boosted at about 4 weeks or about 12 weeks are pooled.

The CDR3 consists of 14 residues. The germline gives CDR1 SEHNR, CDR2 FQNEAQ (reference sequence). Germline trimming cut 11 bases from V and 6 bases from J; bases unmatched to any gene: 13. A word on this clone: Its antigen is still unknown.

Broader study findings: Compared with day 0, the breadth and depth of the Spike-specific TCR repertoire rose significantly after two doses of AZD1222.

Method: immunoSEQ multiplex PCR; TCRdb's copy keeps in-frame clones and lacks some. In the table there are approximately 89,000 clones, about 88% of which are singletons. The sequencing here drew on peripheral blood, taken on day 0 of AZD1222 vaccination. This TCR came from an adult in good health. The V call is TRBV7-9, the J call TRBJ2-1; TRBD1 matches 7 bases. CDR3 in amino acids: CAAPRGGVGNEQFF. Here the CDR3 DNA reads TGTGCCGCACCACGAGGGGGCGTCGGCAATGAGCAGTTCTTC.